The TCR beta chain under discussion was sequenced for a study of blood T cells in healthy people across ages. This clonotype was seen a few times. Looked up from germline, CDR1 is DFQATT and CDR2 is SNEGSKA (reference sequence). This CDR3 region has 16 residues. Losses at the gene ends were 4 bases for V and 7 bases for J; bases not matched to a gene: 13. Combining a sample-barcoded 5' primer with a J-beta primer mix, a second PCR ran for roughly 6 to 12 cycles. A single record per CDR3 protein comes from TCRdb applying MiXCR to the 5' RACE reads. The profile shows about 510,000 distinct CDR3 sequences, roughly a quarter of them singletons. The sample was also linked to a second study, of T cells of mothers and their children. This second report adds: Donors comprised a few healthy Caucasian mothers plus their six children. Within related and unrelated pairs, thymic selection shapes TCR recombination output in a similar way. Evidence of persistent microchimeric T cell clones was absent.

The sample taken for sequencing was blood. This sequence was found in a boy younger than 10 in good health. This chain uses TRBV20-1 with TRBJ2-3; the match to TRBD1 covers 11 bases. The CDR3: CSATDGGRTGGNTQYF. Here the CDR3 DNA reads TGCAGTGCTACAGACGGGGGGAGGACAGGGGGCAATACGCAGTATTTT.